These T cell receptor beta chains were read from a single sample in a study of cytomegalovirus exposure and HLA in healthy donors. Repertoires were generated with immunoSEQ multiplex PCR, while TCRdb's copy carries only in-frame clones and drops some. The table lists about 160,000 clones, 80% to 85% of them singletons. The specimen sequenced was PBMCs. All receptors derive from a girl aged 2 to 9 in good health and CMV-seropositive. The CDR3 runs from the conserved cysteine through the conserved F or W. D genes are given only for firm matches. Clone size is given for some rows only: seen once, a few or many times, or a class if the clone is expanded.

d_gene: TRBD1
j_gene: TRBJ1-2
v_gene: TRBV13
abundance: .
CDR3nt: TGTGCCAGCAGCCCGGACAGGGCTTCCTATGGCTACACCTTC
CDR3aa: CASSPDRASYGYTF

d_gene: TRBD2
j_gene: TRBJ2-1
v_gene: TRBV5-1
abundance: .
CDR3nt: TGCGCCAGCGAAAGACTAGCGGGCTACAATGAGCAGTTCTTC
CDR3aa: CASERLAGYNEQFF

d_gene: .
j_gene: TRBJ1-2
v_gene: TRBV27
abundance: .
CDR3nt: TGTGCCAGCAGTTTATGGGGGGGGGAATGGAATGGCTACACCTTC
CDR3aa: CASSLWGGEWNGYTF

d_gene: .
j_gene: TRBJ2-1
v_gene: TRBV5-6
abundance: .
CDR3nt: TGTGCCAGCAGCTTGGGGCCTGAGAGGGCCTATATTTACAATGAGCAGTTCTTC
CDR3aa: CASSLGPERAYIYNEQFF

d_gene: TRBD1
j_gene: TRBJ2-7
v_gene: TRBV10-1
abundance: .
CDR3nt: TGCGCCAGCAGTCAAACAGGGGTTGGCTCCTACGAGCAGTACTTC
CDR3aa: CASSQTGVGSYEQYF

d_gene: TRBD2
j_gene: TRBJ2-3
v_gene: TRBV7-8
abundance: .
CDR3nt: TGTGCCAGCAGCCAGGGACTAGCGGGACCAAGGGCAGATACGCAGTATTTT
CDR3aa: CASSQGLAGPRADTQYF

d_gene: .
j_gene: TRBJ1-4
v_gene: TRBV30
abundance: few
CDR3nt: TGTGCCTGGAGTCTTCTTGAAGGGGGTGAAAAACTGTTTTTT
CDR3aa: CAWSLLEGGEKLFF

d_gene: .
j_gene: TRBJ1-1
v_gene: TRBV18
abundance: .
CDR3nt: TGTGCCAGCTCACCCCCCTGGAACACTGAAGCTTTCTTT
CDR3aa: CASSPPWNTEAFF

d_gene: TRBD1
j_gene: TRBJ1-2
v_gene: TRBV28
abundance: once
CDR3nt: TGTGCCAGCAGCACGACAGGGGCCGGGTATGGCTACACCTTC
CDR3aa: CASSTTGAGYGYTF

d_gene: .
j_gene: TRBJ1-2
v_gene: TRBV4-1
abundance: .
CDR3nt: TGCGCCAGCAGCCAAGCCCTAAACGGTCCGCTCTTC
CDR3aa: CASSQALNGPLF

d_gene: TRBD1
j_gene: TRBJ1-1
v_gene: TRBV4-1
abundance: .
CDR3nt: TGCGCCAGCAGCCAAGTGGGGACAGGGATGAACACTGAAGCTTTCTTT
CDR3aa: CASSQVGTGMNTEAFF

d_gene: TRBD1
j_gene: TRBJ1-1
v_gene: TRBV27
abundance: once
CDR3nt: TGTGCCAGCAGCAACAGGGGATACAACACTGAAGCTTTCTTT
CDR3aa: CASSNRGYNTEAFF

d_gene: TRBD2
j_gene: TRBJ2-3
v_gene: TRBV5-1
abundance: few
CDR3nt: TGCGCCAGCAGCTTGGCCGGGCTAGCGGGAGGGCCTAACACAGATACGCAGTATTTT
CDR3aa: CASSLAGLAGGPNTDTQYF

d_gene: TRBD1
j_gene: TRBJ2-5
v_gene: TRBV2
abundance: once
CDR3nt: TGTGCCAGCAGACCAGACAGGGCAGAGACCCAGTACTTC
CDR3aa: CASRPDRAETQYF

d_gene: .
j_gene: TRBJ1-5
v_gene: TRBV7-6
abundance: .
CDR3nt: TGTGCCAGCAGCGTCCGTTCGGGGGATCAGCCCCAGCATTTT
CDR3aa: CASSVRSGDQPQHF

d_gene: TRBD1
j_gene: TRBJ1-2
v_gene: TRBV30
abundance: .
CDR3nt: TGTGCCTGGAGACAGGGGTACAGCTATGGCTACACCTTC
CDR3aa: CAWRQGYSYGYTF

d_gene: .
j_gene: TRBJ2-1
v_gene: TRBV29-1
abundance: once
CDR3nt: TGCAGCGTAAAGGGGGTGGATGAGCAGTTCTTC
CDR3aa: CSVKGVDEQFF

d_gene: .
j_gene: TRBJ2-5
v_gene: TRBV27
abundance: few
CDR3nt: TGTGCCAGCAGCCCCCCAGGCCGAGGAGGGAGAGAGACCCAGTACTTC
CDR3aa: CASSPPGRGGRETQYF

d_gene: TRBD1
j_gene: TRBJ2-7
v_gene: TRBV19
abundance: .
CDR3nt: TGTGCCAGTAGTCCCGGGACAGGGTCCTACGAGCAGTACTTC
CDR3aa: CASSPGTGSYEQYF

d_gene: .
j_gene: TRBJ1-2
v_gene: TRBV7-9
abundance: .
CDR3nt: TGTGCCAGCAGCCCGAACCGGAGAGGCTACACCTTC
CDR3aa: CASSPNRRGYTF

d_gene: TRBD2
j_gene: TRBJ2-7
v_gene: TRBV6-5
abundance: .
CDR3nt: TGTGCCAGCAGTTATCTAGCGGGACCAAACGAGCAGTACTTC
CDR3aa: CASSYLAGPNEQYF

d_gene: .
j_gene: TRBJ2-7
v_gene: TRBV6-1
abundance: few
CDR3nt: TGTGCCAGCAGTGATCGGGGGTCCGTTTTTCCCTACGAGCAGTACTTC
CDR3aa: CASSDRGSVFPYEQYF

d_gene: TRBD1
j_gene: TRBJ1-2
v_gene: TRBV10-2
abundance: once
CDR3nt: TGCGCCAGCAGTCGACAGGGGGCGAATCGTGGCTACACCTTC
CDR3aa: CASSRQGANRGYTF

d_gene: .
j_gene: TRBJ2-7
v_gene: TRBV28
abundance: once
CDR3nt: TGTGCCAGCAGTCACCCGGGACATCGGTACGAGCAGTACTTC
CDR3aa: CASSHPGHRYEQYF

d_gene: TRBD2
j_gene: TRBJ2-1
v_gene: TRBV2
abundance: .
CDR3nt: TGTGCCAGCAGGGCGACTAGCGGGAGGGGGGATGAGCAGTTCTTC
CDR3aa: CASRATSGRGDEQFF

d_gene: .
j_gene: TRBJ2-1
v_gene: TRBV27
abundance: .
CDR3nt: TGTGCCAGCGGCCCATGGTTTACCCATGAGCAGTTCTTC
CDR3aa: CASGPWFTHEQFF

d_gene: TRBD2
j_gene: TRBJ2-5
v_gene: TRBV6-5
abundance: once
CDR3nt: TGTGCCAGCGTTCCACTAGCGGGTTCGAGGGAGACCCAGTACTTC
CDR3aa: CASVPLAGSRETQYF